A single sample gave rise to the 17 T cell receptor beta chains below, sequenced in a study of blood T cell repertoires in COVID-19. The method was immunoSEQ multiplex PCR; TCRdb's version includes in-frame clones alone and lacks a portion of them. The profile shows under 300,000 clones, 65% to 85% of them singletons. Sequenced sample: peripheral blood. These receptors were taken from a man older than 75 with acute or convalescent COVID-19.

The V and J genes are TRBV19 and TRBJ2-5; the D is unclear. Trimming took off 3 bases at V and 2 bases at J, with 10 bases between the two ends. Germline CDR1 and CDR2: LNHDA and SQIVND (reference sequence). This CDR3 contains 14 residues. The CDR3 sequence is CASSIDHLQETQYF. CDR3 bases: TGTGCCAGTAGTATCGATCATCTACAAGAGACCCAGTACTTC.

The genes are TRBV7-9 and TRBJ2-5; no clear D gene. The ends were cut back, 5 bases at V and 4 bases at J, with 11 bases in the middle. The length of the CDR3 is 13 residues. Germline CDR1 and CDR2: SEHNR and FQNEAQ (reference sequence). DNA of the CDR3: TGTGCCAGCAGCAAAAGGCCAGGAGAGACCCAGTACTTC. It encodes CASSKRPGETQYF.

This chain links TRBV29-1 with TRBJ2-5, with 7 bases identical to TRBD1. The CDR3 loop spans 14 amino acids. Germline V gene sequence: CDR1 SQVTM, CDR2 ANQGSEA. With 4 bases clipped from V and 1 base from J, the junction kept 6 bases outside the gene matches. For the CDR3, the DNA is TGCAGCGTTGGGTCTGGGACAGTCCAAGAGACCCAGTACTTC. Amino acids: CSVGSGTVQETQYF.

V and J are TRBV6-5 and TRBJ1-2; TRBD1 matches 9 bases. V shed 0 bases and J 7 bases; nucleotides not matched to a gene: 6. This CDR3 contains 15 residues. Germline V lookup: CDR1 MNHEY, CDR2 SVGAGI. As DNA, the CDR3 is TGTGCCAGCAGTTACTCCGGGACAGGGACGCTTGGCTACACCTTC. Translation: CASSYSGTGTLGYTF.

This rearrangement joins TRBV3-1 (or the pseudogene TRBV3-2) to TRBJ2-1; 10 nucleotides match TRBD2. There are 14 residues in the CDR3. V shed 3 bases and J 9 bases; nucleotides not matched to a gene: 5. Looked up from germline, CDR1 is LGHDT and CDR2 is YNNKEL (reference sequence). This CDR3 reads CASSQGLAIPEQFF. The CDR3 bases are TGTGCCAGCAGCCAGGGACTAGCGATTCCTGAGCAGTTCTTC.

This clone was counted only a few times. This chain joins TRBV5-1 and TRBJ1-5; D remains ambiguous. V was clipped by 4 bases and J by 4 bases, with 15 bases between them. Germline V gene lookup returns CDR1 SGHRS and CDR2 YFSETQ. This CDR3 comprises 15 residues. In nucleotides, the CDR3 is TGCGCCAGCAGCCCTTTTATCGGGGAGAATCAGCCCCAGCATTTT. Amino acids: CASSPFIGENQPQHF.

The CDR3 spells CASSLQGRGGRVRETQYF. DNA of the CDR3: TGTGCCAGCAGCTTACAGGGGCGGGGGGGCCGCGTCCGAGAGACCCAGTACTTC. This rearrangement joins TRBV7-8 to TRBJ2-5; 9 nucleotides match TRBD2. This CDR3 comprises 18 residues. V lost 2 bases to trimming and J lost 4 bases; unmatched junction nucleotides: 14. Germline values: CDR1 SGHVS, CDR2 FQNEAQ.

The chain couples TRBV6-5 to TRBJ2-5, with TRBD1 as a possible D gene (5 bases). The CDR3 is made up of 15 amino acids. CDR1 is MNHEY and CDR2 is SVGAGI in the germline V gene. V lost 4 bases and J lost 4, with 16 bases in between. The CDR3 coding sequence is TGTGCCAGCAGTTCCTTGGCAGGGAATCGAGAGACCCAGTACTTC. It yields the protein CASSSLAGNRETQYF.

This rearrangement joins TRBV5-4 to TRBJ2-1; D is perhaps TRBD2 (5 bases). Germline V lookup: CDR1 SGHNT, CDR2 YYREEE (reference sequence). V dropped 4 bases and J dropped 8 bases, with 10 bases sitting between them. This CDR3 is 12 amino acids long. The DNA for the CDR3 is TGTGCCAGCAGCCCAGGACTCTATGAGCAGTTCTTC. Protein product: CASSPGLYEQFF.

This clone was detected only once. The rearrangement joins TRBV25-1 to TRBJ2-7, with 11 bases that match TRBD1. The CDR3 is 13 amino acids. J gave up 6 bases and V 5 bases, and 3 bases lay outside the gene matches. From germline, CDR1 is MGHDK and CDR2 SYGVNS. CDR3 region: CASSWGQGVEQYF. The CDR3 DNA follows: TGTGCCAGCAGTTGGGGACAGGGGGTCGAGCAGTACTTC.

In DNA form, the CDR3 reads TGTGCCAGCAGCTTCGGGACAGGGTTTCACGAGCAGTACTTC. This gives the protein CASSFGTGFHEQYF. The chain combines TRBV5-6 with TRBJ2-7; TRBD1 agrees at 9 bases. The V segment lost 2 bases and the J segment 5 bases; nucleotides outside the gene matches: 5. There are 14 residues in the CDR3. Germline CDR1 reads SGHDT; CDR2 reads YYEEEE.

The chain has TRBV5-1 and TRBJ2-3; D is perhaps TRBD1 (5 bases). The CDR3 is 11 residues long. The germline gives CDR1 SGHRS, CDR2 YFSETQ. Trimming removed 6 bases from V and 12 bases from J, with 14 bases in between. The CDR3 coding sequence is TGCGCCAGCATGAAAGACAGCCAACAGTATTTT. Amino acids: CASMKDSQQYF.

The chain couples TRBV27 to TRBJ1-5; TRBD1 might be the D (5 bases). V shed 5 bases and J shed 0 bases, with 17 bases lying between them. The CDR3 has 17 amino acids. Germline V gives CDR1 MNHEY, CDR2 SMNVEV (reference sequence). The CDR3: CASSAGTGGTSNQPQHF. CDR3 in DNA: TGTGCCAGCAGTGCGGGGACGGGAGGAACTAGCAATCAGCCCCAGCATTTT.

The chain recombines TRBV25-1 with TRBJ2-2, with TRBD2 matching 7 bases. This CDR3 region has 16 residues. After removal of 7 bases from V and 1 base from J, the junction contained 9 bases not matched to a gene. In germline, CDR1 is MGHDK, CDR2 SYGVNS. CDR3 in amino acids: CASMDTSGKNTGELFF. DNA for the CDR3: TGTGCCAGCATGGATACAAGCGGGAAGAACACCGGGGAGCTGTTTTTT.

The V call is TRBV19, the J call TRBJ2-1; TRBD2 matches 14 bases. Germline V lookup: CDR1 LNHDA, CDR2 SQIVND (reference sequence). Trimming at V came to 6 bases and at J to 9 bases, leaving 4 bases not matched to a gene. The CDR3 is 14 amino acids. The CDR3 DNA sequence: TGTGCCAGTAGCGGGGGACTAGCGGGAGTTGAGCAGTTCTTC. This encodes CASSGGLAGVEQFF. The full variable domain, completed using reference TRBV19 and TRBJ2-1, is DGGITQSPKYLFRKEGQNVTLSCEQNLNHDAMYWYRQDPGQGLRLIYYSQIVNDFQKGDIAEGYSVSREKKESFPLTVTSAQKNPTAFYLCASSGGLAGVEQFFGPGTRLTVL.

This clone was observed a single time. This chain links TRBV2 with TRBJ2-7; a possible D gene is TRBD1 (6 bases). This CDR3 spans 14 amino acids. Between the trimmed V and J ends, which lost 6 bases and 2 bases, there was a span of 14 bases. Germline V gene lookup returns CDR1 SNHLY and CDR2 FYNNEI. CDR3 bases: TGTGCCAGCAGGACGGACAGTCCCGCCTACGAGCAGTACTTC. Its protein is CASRTDSPAYEQYF.

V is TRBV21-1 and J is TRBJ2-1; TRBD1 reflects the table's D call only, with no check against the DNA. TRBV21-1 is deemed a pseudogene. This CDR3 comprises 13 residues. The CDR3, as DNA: TGTGCCAGACAGGGGGCGATGATCAATGAGCAGTTCTTC. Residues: CARQGAMINEQFF.